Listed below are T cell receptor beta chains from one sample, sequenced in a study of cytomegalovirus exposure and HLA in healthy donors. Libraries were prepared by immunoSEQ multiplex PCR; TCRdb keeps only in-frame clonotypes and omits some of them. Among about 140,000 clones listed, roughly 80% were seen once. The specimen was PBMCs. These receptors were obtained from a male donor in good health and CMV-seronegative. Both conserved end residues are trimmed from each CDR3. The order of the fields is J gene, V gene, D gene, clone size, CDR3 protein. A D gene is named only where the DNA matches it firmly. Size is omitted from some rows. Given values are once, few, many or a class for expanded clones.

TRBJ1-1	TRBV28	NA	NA	ASSEANTEAF
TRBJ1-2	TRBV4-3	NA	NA	ASSQERAVYGYT
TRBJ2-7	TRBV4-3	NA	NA	ASSQRGADEQY
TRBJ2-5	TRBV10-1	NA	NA	ASRLEGRQETQY
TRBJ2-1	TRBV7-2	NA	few	ASSSQQVGNEQF
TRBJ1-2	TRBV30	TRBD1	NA	AWRDRGYGGYT
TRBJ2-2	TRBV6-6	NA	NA	ASSPDRDNTGELF
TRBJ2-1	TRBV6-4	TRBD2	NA	ASSLLAGAYNEQF
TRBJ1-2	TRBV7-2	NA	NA	ASSLVTGRANYGYT
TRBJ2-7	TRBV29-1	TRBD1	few	SVPTGGNTDWGEQY
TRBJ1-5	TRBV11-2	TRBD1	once	ASSLGTGSNQPQH
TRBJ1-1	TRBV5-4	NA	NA	ASSLDTYLGEAF
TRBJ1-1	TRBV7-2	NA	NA	ASSLDRDTEAF
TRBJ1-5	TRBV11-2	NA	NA	ASSRSRDQPQH
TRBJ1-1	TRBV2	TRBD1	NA	ASRLRQGLNTEAF
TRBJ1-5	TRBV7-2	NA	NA	ASSLEEGRQPQH
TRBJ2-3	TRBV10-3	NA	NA	ATGRGGITRDTQY
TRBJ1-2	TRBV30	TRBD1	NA	AWTPGGLALHT
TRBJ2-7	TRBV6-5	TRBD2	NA	ASGRGTSGIYEQY
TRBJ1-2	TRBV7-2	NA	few	ASSLAGVGGYT
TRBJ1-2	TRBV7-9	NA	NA	ASSREVGASNYGYT
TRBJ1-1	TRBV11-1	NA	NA	ASSSPTGFAF
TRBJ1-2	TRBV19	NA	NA	ASLGGGGYT
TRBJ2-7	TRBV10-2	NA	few	ASGKSRGSYEQY
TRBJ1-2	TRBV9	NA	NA	ASSVDPRESYGYT
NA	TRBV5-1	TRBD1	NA	ASSSSGTASYEQY
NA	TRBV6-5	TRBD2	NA	ASRSGGGYEQY
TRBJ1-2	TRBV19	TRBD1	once	ASSIGAGTGYGYT
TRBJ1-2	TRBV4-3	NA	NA	ASSLSTGSYGYT
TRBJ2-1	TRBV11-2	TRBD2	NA	ASSLGLAGGFEQF
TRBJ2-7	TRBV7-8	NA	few	ASSLSTSGRSYEQY
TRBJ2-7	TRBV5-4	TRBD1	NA	ASSRDRTSYEQY